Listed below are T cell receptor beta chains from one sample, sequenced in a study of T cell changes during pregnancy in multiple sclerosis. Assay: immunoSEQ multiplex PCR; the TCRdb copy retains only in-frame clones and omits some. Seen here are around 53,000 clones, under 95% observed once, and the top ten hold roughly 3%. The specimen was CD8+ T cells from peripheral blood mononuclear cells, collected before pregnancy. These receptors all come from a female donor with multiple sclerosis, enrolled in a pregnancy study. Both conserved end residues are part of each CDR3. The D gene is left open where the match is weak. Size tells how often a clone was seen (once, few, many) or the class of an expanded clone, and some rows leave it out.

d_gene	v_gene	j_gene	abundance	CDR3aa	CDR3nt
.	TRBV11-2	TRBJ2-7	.	CASSLSDSYEQYF	TGTGCCAGCAGCTTATCAGATTCCTACGAGCAGTACTTC
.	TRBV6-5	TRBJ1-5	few	CASSSWGGQPQHF	TGTGCCAGCAGTTCGTGGGGAGGTCAGCCCCAGCATTTT
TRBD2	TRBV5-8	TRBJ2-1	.	CATGLENLEQFF	TGTGCCACCGGACTAGAAAACCTTGAGCAGTTCTTC
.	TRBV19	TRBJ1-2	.	CASSASAGGRNYGYTF	TGTGCCAGTAGTGCGTCTGCGGGAGGGAGGAACTATGGCTACACCTTC
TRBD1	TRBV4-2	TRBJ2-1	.	CASSHGTGFNEQFF	TGTGCCAGCAGCCACGGGACAGGGTTTAATGAGCAGTTCTTC
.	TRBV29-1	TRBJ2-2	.	CSVEPQGFGELFF	TGCAGCGTTGAGCCACAGGGATTCGGGGAGCTGTTTTTT
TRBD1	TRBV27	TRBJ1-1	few	CASSPTGFNTEAFF	TGTGCCAGCAGTCCGACAGGGTTCAACACTGAAGCTTTCTTT
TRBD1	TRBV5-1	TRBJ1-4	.	CASSSGTGANEKLFF	TGCGCCAGCAGCTCCGGGACAGGGGCTAATGAAAAACTGTTTTTT
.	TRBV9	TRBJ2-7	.	CASRGCSYEQYF	TGTGCCAGCCGGGGTTGCTCCTACGAGCAGTACTTC
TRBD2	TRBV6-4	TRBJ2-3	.	CASSDGGGTDTQYF	TGTGCCAGCAGTGATGGCGGGGGAACAGATACGCAGTATTTT
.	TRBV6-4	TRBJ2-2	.	CASSDSIERGELFF	TGTGCCAGCAGTGACTCGATAGAGCGCGGGGAGCTGTTTTTT
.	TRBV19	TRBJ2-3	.	CASSIPALTDTQYF	TGTGCCAGTAGTATCCCCGCGCTCACAGATACGCAGTATTTT
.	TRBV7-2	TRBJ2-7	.	CASSSLDTGTYEQYF	TGTGCCAGCAGCTCTCTAGACACAGGGACCTACGAGCAGTACTTC
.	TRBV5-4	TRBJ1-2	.	CASSSPGNYGYTF	TGTGCCAGCAGCTCCCCAGGGAACTATGGCTACACCTTC
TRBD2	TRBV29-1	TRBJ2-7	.	CSFSLAGGYEQYF	TGCAGCTTCTCACTAGCGGGGGGATACGAGCAGTACTTC
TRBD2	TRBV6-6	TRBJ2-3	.	CASSSLAGARDTQYF	TGTGCCAGCAGTTCCTTAGCGGGGGCCCGAGATACGCAGTATTTT
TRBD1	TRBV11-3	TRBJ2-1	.	CASSLQPPGTGYNEQFF	TGTGCCAGCAGCTTACAGCCGCCCGGGACAGGCTACAATGAGCAGTTCTTC
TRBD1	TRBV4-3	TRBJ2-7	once	CASSQDGTGADEQYF	TGCGCCAGCAGCCAAGATGGGACAGGGGCCGACGAGCAGTACTTC
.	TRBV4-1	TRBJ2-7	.	CASSQYSEQYF	TGCGCCAGCAGCCAATACAGCGAGCAGTACTTC
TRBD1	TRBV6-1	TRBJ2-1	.	CASSEGQGAYEQFF	TGTGCCAGCAGTGAAGGACAGGGGGCCTATGAGCAGTTCTTC
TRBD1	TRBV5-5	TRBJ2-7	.	CASSLRFGQDAYEQYF	TGTGCCAGCAGCTTGCGGTTCGGACAGGATGCCTACGAGCAGTACTTC
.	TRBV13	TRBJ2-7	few	CASSQGSLEQYF	TGTGCCAGCAGCCAGGGGAGTCTCGAGCAGTACTTC
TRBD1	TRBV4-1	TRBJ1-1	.	CASSQVTGGETEAFF	TGCGCCAGCAGCCAGGTTACAGGGGGCGAGACTGAAGCTTTCTTT
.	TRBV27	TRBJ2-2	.	CASSPYPDTANTGELFF	TGTGCCAGCAGTCCCTATCCAGACACCGCGAACACCGGGGAGCTGTTTTTT
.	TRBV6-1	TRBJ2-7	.	CASSEDEVSYEQYF	TGTGCCAGCAGTGAAGATGAGGTCTCCTACGAGCAGTACTTC
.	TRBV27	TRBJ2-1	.	CASSSHSFPEQFF	TGTGCCAGCAGTTCACATTCCTTCCCTGAGCAGTTCTTC
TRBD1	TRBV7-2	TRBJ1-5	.	CASSLGQGQPQHF	TGTGCCAGCAGCTTGGGACAGGGTCAGCCCCAGCATTTT
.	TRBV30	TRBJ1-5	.	CAWSALQPQHF	TGTGCCTGGAGTGCCCTCCAGCCCCAGCATTTT
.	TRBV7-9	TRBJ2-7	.	CASSVQGYEQYF	TGTGCCAGCAGCGTACAGGGCTACGAGCAGTACTTC
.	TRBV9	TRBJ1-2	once	CASSVGTGPYGYTF	TGTGCCAGCAGCGTAGGCACAGGACCCTATGGCTACACCTTC
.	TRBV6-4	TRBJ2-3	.	CASSNGENTDTQYF	TGTGCCAGCAGCAACGGTGAAAACACAGATACGCAGTATTTT
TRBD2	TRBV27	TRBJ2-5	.	CASSPPQRGMSGVGTQYF	TGTGCCAGCAGCCCCCCCCAGCGGGGGATGAGTGGGGTGGGGACCCAGTACTTC
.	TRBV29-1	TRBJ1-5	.	CSGLRRDTYSNQPQHF	TGCAGCGGCCTCCGCCGGGACACCTATAGCAATCAGCCCCAGCATTTT
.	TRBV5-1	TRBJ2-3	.	CASSLDGTDTQYF	TGCGCCAGCAGCCTAGACGGCACAGATACGCAGTATTTT
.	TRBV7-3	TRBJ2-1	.	CASSLMWGDEQFF	TGTGCCAGCAGCTTAATGTGGGGCGATGAGCAGTTCTTC
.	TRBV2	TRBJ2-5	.	CASIWRVQETQYF	TGTGCCAGCATATGGAGGGTCCAAGAGACCCAGTACTTC